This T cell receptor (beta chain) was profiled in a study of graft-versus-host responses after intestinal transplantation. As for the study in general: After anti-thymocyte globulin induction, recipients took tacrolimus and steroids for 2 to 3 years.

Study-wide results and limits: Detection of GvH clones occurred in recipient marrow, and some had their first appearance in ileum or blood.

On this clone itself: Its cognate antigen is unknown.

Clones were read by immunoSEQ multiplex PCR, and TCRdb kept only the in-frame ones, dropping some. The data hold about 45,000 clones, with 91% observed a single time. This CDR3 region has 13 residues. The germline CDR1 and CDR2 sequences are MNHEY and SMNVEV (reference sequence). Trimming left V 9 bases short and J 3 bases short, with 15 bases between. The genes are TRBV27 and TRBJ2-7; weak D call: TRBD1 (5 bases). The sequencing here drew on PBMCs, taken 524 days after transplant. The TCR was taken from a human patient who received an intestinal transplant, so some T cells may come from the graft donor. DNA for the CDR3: TGTGCCAGTTCAGGGTACCCCAACTACGAGCAGTACTTC. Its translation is CASSGYPNYEQYF.